The 24 T cell receptor beta chains given below trace back to one sample, sequenced in a study of OX40 agonist ivuxolimab in advanced cancers. Data came from immunoSEQ multiplex PCR; TCRdb stores just in-frame clones and leaves some out. Of about 60,000 clones detected, approximately 89% appear once; the ten largest clones hold 5% to 5.5%. Sequenced here: CD4+ or CD8+ T cells sorted from blood, sampled in a trial of the OX40 agonist ivuxolimab. These receptors all come from an adult with an advanced solid tumor such as melanoma, head and neck, liver or kidney cancer.

The V gene is TRBV7-2, the J gene TRBJ2-2, with D perhaps being TRBD1 or TRBD2 (5 bases each). CDR1 SGHTA and CDR2 FQGNSA come from the germline V gene. V shed 2 bases and J shed 4 bases, with 8 bases lying between them. The CDR3 is 14 residues long. As DNA, the CDR3 is TGTGCCAGCAGCTTAACTGGGGGCACCGGGGAGCTGTTTTTT. Translation gives CASSLTGGTGELFF.

This clone was recorded once. One end of the junction does not line up with germline, which may come from a read error. CDR3 residues: CAISEVGDIQHF. DNA of the CDR3: TGTGCCATCAGTGAGGTGGGGGACATTCAGCACTTC. The chain links TRBV10-3 to TRBJ2-4; a weak D match, TRBD1 (6 bases). The CDR3 sequence is 12 residues long. CDR1 is ENHRY, CDR2 SYGVKD, per germline.

The chain links TRBV5-8 to TRBJ1-2, with D hard to call. Between the trimmed V and J ends, which lost 6 bases and 2 bases, there was a span of 11 bases. The CDR3 totals 13 residues. Germline V CDR1 and CDR2: SGHTS, YDEGEE. The CDR3 sequence: CASKGRTNYGYTF. CDR3 nucleotide sequence: TGTGCCAGCAAAGGCCGAACAAACTATGGCTACACCTTC. The whole variable domain, remainder taken from reference TRBV5-8 and TRBJ1-2, is EAGVTQSPTHLIKTRGQQATLRCSPISGHTSVYWYQQALGLGLQFLLWYDEGEERNRGNFPPRFSGRQFPNYSSELNVNALELEDSALYLCASKGRTNYGYTFGSGTRLTVV.

The chain joins TRBV6-5 to TRBJ2-4; TRBD2 matches at 7 bases. V gave up 6 bases and J gave up 8 bases; unmatched junction bases: 7. This CDR3 spans 13 amino acids. Germline CDR1 MNHEY, CDR2 SVGAGI. The CDR3 DNA is TGTGCCAGCAGAGGACTAGGGAGCCACATTCAGTACTTC. Its translation: CASRGLGSHIQYF.

There are a few counts of this clone. V and J are TRBV11-2 and TRBJ2-7; 11 nucleotides match TRBD2. This CDR3 is built from 14 residues. CDR1 and CDR2 (germline): SGHAT, FQNNGV. V shed 2 bases, J shed 6 bases, and the junction held 3 bases outside the gene matches. Here the CDR3 DNA reads TGTGCCAGCAGCTTAACTAGCGGGAGTGGCGAGCAGTACTTC. Translation: CASSLTSGSGEQYF.

The CDR3 nucleotides read TGTGCCAGCAGTTACAATGGGCCAGGGGAGACCCAGTACTTC. Protein product: CASSYNGPGETQYF. The chain has TRBV6-5 and TRBJ2-5, with TRBD1 as a possible D gene (5 bases). This CDR3 spans 14 amino acids. V was clipped by 2 bases and J by 5 bases, with 12 bases between them. CDR1 is MNHEY, CDR2 SVGAGI, per germline.

This chain connects TRBV9 to TRBJ2-2; D remains unclear. The CDR3 runs 15 residues. Germline V gives CDR1 SGDLS, CDR2 YYNGEE. Trimming pared 1 base from V and 4 bases from J, leaving 11 bases between. The CDR3 sequence: CASSVTGLSTGELFF. CDR3 DNA: TGTGCCAGCAGCGTAACGGGCTTGAGCACCGGGGAGCTGTTTTTT.

This chain joins TRBV6-6 and TRBJ2-1; possibly TRBD1 or TRBD2 for D (5 bases each). CDR1 and CDR2 (germline): MNHNY, SVGAGI (reference sequence). V lost 6 bases and J lost 3, with 15 bases in between. The CDR3 extends over 15 amino acids. Here the CDR3 reads CASSPPGRNYNEQFF. The CDR3 nucleotides are TGTGCCAGCAGCCCCCCGGGACGGAACTACAATGAGCAGTTCTTC.

The rearrangement uses TRBV11-2 and TRBJ1-2, with D perhaps TRBD1 (6 bases). The V gene's germline CDR1 is SGHAT and CDR2 FQNNGV. V lost 5 bases to trimming and J lost 0 bases, with 16 bases between them. The CDR3 totals 16 residues. The CDR3 DNA reads TGTGCCAGCAGCACCTACAACAGGGCCTCTAACTATGGCTACACCTTC. The encoded protein is CASSTYNRASNYGYTF.

The V call is TRBV29-1, the J call TRBJ2-3; 8 positions match TRBD2. Germline V gives CDR1 SQVTM, CDR2 ANQGSEA. The ends lost 4 bases at V and 5 bases at J; junction bases unmatched: 5. The length of the CDR3 is 13 residues. DNA of the CDR3: TGCAGCGTTGGGACTAGCCTGATAGATACGCAGTATTTT. It is translated as CSVGTSLIDTQYF.

The rearrangement joins TRBV4-1 to TRBJ2-4; D remains unclear. The germline V gene has CDR1 MGHRA and CDR2 YSYEKL. Deletions cut 2 bases from V and 1 base from J, with 6 bases between. The CDR3 length is 14 residues. The CDR3 loop reads CASSQWKAKNIQYF. CDR3 nucleotide sequence: TGCGCCAGCAGCCAATGGAAGGCCAAAAACATTCAGTACTTC.

V gene TRBV7-3 combines with J gene TRBJ2-2, with 14 nucleotides matching TRBD2. Germline V gene sequence: CDR1 SGHTA, CDR2 FQGTGA. V shed 0 bases, J shed 6 bases, and the junction held 3 bases outside the gene matches. The length of the CDR3 is 17 residues. The DNA of the CDR3 is TGTGCCAGCAGCTTAACGGGACTAGCGGGAGTTGCCGGGGAGCTGTTTTTT. Protein sequence: CASSLTGLAGVAGELFF. The full variable domain, its missing parts supplied by reference TRBV7-3 and TRBJ2-2, is GAGVSQTPSNKVTEKGKYVELRCDPISGHTALYWYRQSLGQGPEFLIYFQGTGAADDSGLPNDRFFAVRPEGSVSTLKIQRTERGDSAVYLCASSLTGLAGVAGELFFGEGSRLTVL.

V and J are TRBV28 and TRBJ2-1; D ambiguous. The ends were cut back, 2 bases at V and 2 bases at J, with 7 bases in the middle. The CDR3 length is 14 residues. Germline loops: CDR1 MDHEN, CDR2 SYDVKM. The chain's CDR3 is CASSLAGPYNEQFF. DNA for the CDR3: TGTGCCAGCAGTTTAGCTGGGCCCTACAATGAGCAGTTCTTC.

This clone came up once. V usage is TRBV7-9 and J usage is TRBJ1-4, with unresolved D. Between the trimmed V and J ends, which lost 1 base and 0 bases, there was a span of 6 bases. The CDR3 consists of 15 residues. The germline CDR1 and CDR2 sequences are SEHNR and FQNEAQ (reference sequence). In nucleotides, the CDR3 is TGTGCCAGCAGCTTAGGCAGCACAACTAATGAAAAACTGTTTTTT. It encodes CASSLGSTTNEKLFF.

The sample holds one count of this clone. At one boundary the junction diverges from the germline segment, which might be a read error. The rearrangement joins TRBV10-3 to TRBJ1-2; 10 bases line up with TRBD1. There are 16 residues in the CDR3. Per the germline V gene, CDR1 is ENHRY and CDR2 is SYGVKD. Written as DNA, the CDR3 is TGTGCCTTCAGTGATCCTGACAGGGGGCGAAACTATGGCTACACCTTC. Amino acid sequence: CAFSDPDRGRNYGYTF.

This sequence joins TRBV20-1 and TRBJ2-5; 8 bases align to TRBD1. Germline V CDR1 and CDR2: DFQATT, SNEGSKA (reference sequence). The length of the CDR3 is 10 residues. Written as DNA, the CDR3 is TGCAGAACAGGGGGAGAGACCCAGTACTTC. Protein sequence: CRTGGETQYF.

The chain combines TRBV19 with TRBJ1-2, with D perhaps TRBD1 (5 bases). The V end lost 8 bases, the J end lost 8 bases, and 18 bases lay between the germline ends. Germline V gene data show CDR1 as LNHDA and CDR2 as SQIVND (reference sequence). This CDR3 has 13 amino acids. The CDR3 region is CASGNRDEGGYTF. DNA for the CDR3: TGTGCCAGTGGGAACCGGGACGAGGGAGGCTACACCTTC. Full variable domain (rest looked up from reference TRBV19 and TRBJ1-2): DGGITQSPKYLFRKEGQNVTLSCEQNLNHDAMYWYRQDPGQGLRLIYYSQIVNDFQKGDIAEGYSVSREKKESFPLTVTSAQKNPTAFYLCASGNRDEGGYTFGSGTRLTVV.

As to this clone: Other nucleotide sequences in the sample specify the same CDR3. J is TRBJ1-3 and V is TRBV29-1, with a weak D call TRBD1 (5 bases). Trimming took off 6 bases at V and 3 bases at J, with 12 bases between the two ends. Looked up from germline, CDR1 is SQVTM and CDR2 is ANQGSEA. The CDR3 is 13 amino acids. The CDR3 nucleotides read TGCAGCGTCGGTGGGGGAAGTGGAAACACCATATATTTT. Translating gives CSVGGGSGNTIYF.

The V call is TRBV9, the J call TRBJ2-7; D is perhaps TRBD1 (5 bases). There are 15 residues in the CDR3. Germline CDR1 SGDLS, CDR2 YYNGEE. V lost 0 bases and J lost 6, with 16 bases in between. CDR3 coding DNA: TGTGCCAGCAGCGTAGGAGGTCAGGGTTGGTTCGAGCAGTACTTC. Residues: CASSVGGQGWFEQYF. Variable domain in full (rest from reference TRBV9 and TRBJ2-7): DSGVTQTPKHLITATGQRVTLRCSPRSGDLSVYWYQQSLDQGLQFLIQYYNGEERAKGNILERFSAQQFPDLHSELNLSSLELGDSALYFCASSVGGQGWFEQYFGPGTRLTVT.

The V call is TRBV14, the J call TRBJ2-3; tentatively, D is TRBD1 (5 bases). This CDR3 is 13 amino acids long. The germline V and J ends were trimmed by 6 bases and 2 bases, with 9 bases remaining between them. Germline V gives CDR1 SGHDN, CDR2 FVKESK. CDR3 sequence reads: CASRKQVTDTQYF. The CDR3 DNA is TGTGCCAGCAGGAAACAGGTCACAGATACGCAGTATTTT.

The chain couples TRBV29-1 to TRBJ2-7; 10 nucleotides line up with TRBD1. Germline V lookup: CDR1 SQVTM, CDR2 ANQGSEA. The V gene end was trimmed by 7 bases and the J gene end by 0 bases; junction bases not matched to a gene: 3. This CDR3 is 13 amino acids long. DNA of the CDR3: TGCAGCGGTGGGACAGGGGTCTCCTACGAGCAGTACTTC. Translation: CSGGTGVSYEQYF.

This rearrangement joins TRBV4-1 to TRBJ2-1; D is unclear. V lost 5 bases to trimming and J lost 8 bases, with 13 bases between them. CDR3 length: 13 amino acids. Germline CDR1 and CDR2: MGHRA and YSYEKL. The CDR3 nucleotides are TGCGCCAGCAGCAGCAGGCCTTTCGATGAGCAGTTCTTC. This sequence encodes CASSSRPFDEQFF.

This clone was seen once. This chain connects TRBV6-6 to TRBJ1-5, with D unclear. CDR3 length: 15 amino acids. Germline values: CDR1 MNHNY, CDR2 SVGAGI (reference sequence). The ends were cut back, 7 bases at V and 3 bases at J, with 16 bases in the middle. CDR3 coding DNA: TGTGCCAGCACCCGGGAAAGATGGGACAATCAGCCCCAGCATTTT. Its translation: CASTRERWDNQPQHF.

The chain is built from TRBV7-2 and TRBJ2-7; 7 nucleotides agree with TRBD1. Trimming took 3 bases from V and 3 from J; bases not matched to a gene: 5. Germline V gene sequence: CDR1 SGHTA, CDR2 FQGNSA. There are 14 residues in the CDR3. The CDR3: CASSFGTALYEQYF. DNA for the CDR3: TGTGCCAGCAGCTTTGGGACAGCACTCTACGAGCAGTACTTC.